A single sample gave rise to the 20 T cell receptor beta chains below, sequenced in a study of cytomegalovirus exposure and HLA in healthy donors. The PCR was carried out with 60 Vbeta primers and 13 Jbeta primers. Produced via immunoSEQ multiplex PCR; TCRdb's table is partial and in-frame only. The sample lists approximately 150,000 clones; 65% to 80% were seen once. Sequencing was performed on PBMCs. The receptor set was obtained from a man aged 18-30 years in good health and CMV-seropositive.

This chain uses TRBV5-6 with TRBJ2-7; the match to TRBD2 covers 8 bases. Trimming cost V 0 bases and J 3 bases; bases outside gene matches: 11. This CDR3 is 17 amino acids long. Germline V gene sequence: CDR1 SGHDT, CDR2 YYEEEE. DNA of the CDR3: TGTGCCAGCAGCTTGGGGACACGAGCGGGAGCCGACTACGAGCAGTACGTC. Encoded protein: CASSLGTRAGADYEQYV.

The sample holds one count of this clone. The chain joins TRBV19 to TRBJ1-1, with TRBD1 identical over 7 bases. The ends lost 2 bases at V and 3 bases at J; junction bases unmatched: 6. This CDR3 has 15 residues. Germline V gene sequence: CDR1 LNHDA, CDR2 SQIVND (reference sequence). The chain's CDR3 is CASSITGVRDTEAFF. In DNA form, the CDR3 reads TGTGCCAGTAGTATAACAGGGGTAAGGGACACTGAAGCTTTCTTT.

This clone came up a few times. V usage is TRBV4-1 and J usage is TRBJ1-4; D call uncertain. Germline V gene sequence: CDR1 MGHRA, CDR2 YSYEKL. Trimming took off 2 bases at V and 5 bases at J, with 9 bases between the two ends. The CDR3 has 14 amino acids. The CDR3, as DNA: TGCGCCAGCAGCCAATCACGGGGAAATGAAAAACTGTTTTTT. Translated, it gives CASSQSRGNEKLFF.

The chain is built from TRBV13 and TRBJ1-1, with TRBD1 identical over 7 bases. Germline assignment: CDR1 PRHDT and CDR2 FYEKMQ (reference sequence). V lost 5 bases and J lost 2; bases outside the gene matches: 5. The CDR3 is 14 amino acids. The CDR3 region is CASSPDRANTEAFF. CDR3 bases: TGTGCCAGCAGCCCCGACAGGGCCAACACTGAAGCTTTCTTT.

V and J are TRBV5-1 and TRBJ1-1; D is perhaps TRBD1 (6 bases). Between the trimmed V and J ends, which lost 4 bases and 2 bases, there was a span of 18 bases. The CDR3 has 16 amino acids. Germline V gene sequence: CDR1 SGHRS, CDR2 YFSETQ. The CDR3: CASSVDSAGGNTEAFF. The CDR3 DNA sequence: TGCGCCAGCAGCGTGGACAGCGCCGGAGGAAACACTGAAGCTTTCTTT.

The genes are TRBV6-5 and TRBJ1-4; D possibly corresponds to TRBD1 (6 bases). The CDR3 has 14 amino acids. CDR1 MNHEY and CDR2 SVGAGI come from the germline V gene. V was clipped by 6 bases and J by 4 bases, with 12 bases between them. DNA for the CDR3: TGTGCCAGCAGCGACCCAGGGGATAATGAAAAACTGTTTTTT. Translating it yields CASSDPGDNEKLFF.

V usage is TRBV30 and J usage is TRBJ1-1, with 10 positions matching TRBD1. This CDR3 comprises 13 residues. After removal of 3 bases from V and 3 bases from J, the junction contained 1 base not matched to a gene. In germline, CDR1 is GTSNPN, CDR2 SVGIG (reference sequence). CDR3 in amino acids: CAWSGQGDTEAFF. The CDR3 DNA sequence: TGTGCCTGGAGCGGACAGGGGGACACTGAAGCTTTCTTT. The whole variable domain, remainder taken from reference TRBV30 and TRBJ1-1, is SQTIHQWPATLVQPVGSPLSLECTVEGTSNPNLYWYRQAAGRGLQLLFYSVGIGQISSEVPQNLSASRPQDRQFILSSKKLLLSDSGFYLCAWSGQGDTEAFFGQGTRLTVV.

This chain connects TRBV11-2 to TRBJ1-1, with 11 bases identical to TRBD1. This CDR3 contains 16 residues. V lost 5 bases, J lost 0 bases, and 5 bases stayed unmatched. CDR1 SGHAT and CDR2 FQNNGV come from the germline V gene. The CDR3 DNA sequence: TGTGCCAGCAGCATGGGACAGGGGGGGATGAACACTGAAGCTTTCTTT. As protein: CASSMGQGGMNTEAFF.

This clone was seen more than once but under ten times. The chain carries TRBV29-1 and TRBJ1-1; TRBD1 might be the D (6 bases). V was shortened by 6 bases and J by 4 bases, with 12 bases between the two germline ends. CDR1 is SQVTM and CDR2 is ANQGSEA in the germline V gene. CDR3 length: 12 amino acids. Here the CDR3 DNA reads TGCAGCGTGGACACAGGGACCACTGAAGCTTTCTTT. This translates into CSVDTGTTEAFF.

This clone has just a few counts. The CDR3 sequence is CASSQGPTGYTEAFF. As DNA, the CDR3 is TGCGCCAGCAGCCAAGGCCCAACGGGGTATACTGAAGCTTTCTTT. The J gene is TRBJ1-1, the V gene TRBV4-1; D call uncertain. The germline CDR1 and CDR2 sequences are MGHRA and YSYEKL. The V end lost 1 base, the J end lost 5 bases, and 14 bases lay between the germline ends. The CDR3 has 15 residues.

V is TRBV19 and J is TRBJ1-5, with D unresolved. Germline lookup yields CDR1 LNHDA and CDR2 SQIVND (reference sequence). The length of the CDR3 is 18 residues. Deletions cut 3 bases from V and 0 bases from J, with 18 bases between. The CDR3 sequence is CASSIGGVSLTSNQPQHF. The DNA for the CDR3 is TGTGCCAGTAGTATTGGCGGGGTGTCACTCACTAGCAATCAGCCCCAGCATTTT.

A note on this clone: This same CDR3 is encoded by further DNA sequences in the sample. The chain couples TRBV6-1 to TRBJ1-2; 8 positions match TRBD1. The germline V gene encodes CDR1 MNHNS and CDR2 SASEGT. J lost 4 bases, V lost 5 bases, and 3 bases had no gene match. The CDR3 runs to 13 residues. The CDR3 DNA follows: TGTGCCAGCAGTAGAGACAGGGGCTATGGCTACACCTTC. Its protein is CASSRDRGYGYTF.

This rearrangement joins TRBV6-1 to TRBJ2-7; 13 bases align to TRBD2. The germline CDR1 and CDR2 sequences are MNHNS and SASEGT. J gave up 6 bases and V 2 bases, and 4 bases lay outside the gene matches. This CDR3 has 15 amino acids. CDR3 bases: TGTGCCAGCAGTGAACGGGGACTAGCGGGGCCCGAGCAGTACGTC. It codes for CASSERGLAGPEQYV.

The table lists this clone with a few counts. This rearrangement joins TRBV7-9 to TRBJ1-1, with 7 bases lining up with TRBD1. The CDR3 is made up of 16 amino acids. The V gene end was trimmed by 3 bases and the J gene end by 8 bases; junction bases not matched to a gene: 15. Looked up from germline, CDR1 is SEHNR and CDR2 is FQNEAQ (reference sequence). In nucleotides, the CDR3 is TGTGCCAGCAGCTTCTTACAGGGGATCCGAATCAACGAAGCTTTCTTT. Translation gives CASSFLQGIRINEAFF.

CDR3 sequence: CASGTGVTSTEAFF. The CDR3 nucleotides are TGTGCCAGCGGGACAGGGGTAACCAGCACTGAAGCTTTCTTT. This sequence joins TRBV6-5 and TRBJ1-1; 10 bases match TRBD1. This CDR3 region has 14 residues. Germline V gene sequence: CDR1 MNHEY, CDR2 SVGAGI. V lost 8 bases to trimming and J lost 4 bases; unmatched junction nucleotides: 7.

The chain couples TRBV4-1 to TRBJ2-1; 14 positions match TRBD2. Germline trimming cut 4 bases from V and 4 bases from J; bases unmatched to any gene: 6. The CDR3 consists of 17 residues. Germline CDR1 reads MGHRA; CDR2 reads YSYEKL. CDR3 amino acids: CASSPTGTSGGYNEQFF. In nucleotides, the CDR3 is TGCGCCAGCAGCCCTACCGGGACTAGCGGGGGTTACAATGAGCAGTTCTTC.

V is TRBV9 and J is TRBJ2-5; 11 bases align to TRBD1. CDR1 and CDR2 (germline): SGDLS, YYNGEE. This CDR3 comprises 16 residues. The J segment lost 5 bases and the V segment lost 4 bases, leaving 10 bases of the junction unmatched. CDR3 bases: TGTGCCAGCAGCCTACGGACAGGGGGCTCGGGGGAGACCCAGTACTTC. This translates into CASSLRTGGSGETQYF.

This clone turned up a few times. The J gene is TRBJ2-2, the V gene TRBV19, with TRBD2 matching over 12 bases. The V and J ends lost 9 bases and 7 bases, in that order; junction bases with no gene match: 9. The CDR3 spans 15 residues. Per the germline V gene, CDR1 is LNHDA and CDR2 is SQIVND (reference sequence). CDR3 coding DNA: TGTGCCAGCACCCTAGCGGGGGGGAGTAGCGGGGAGCTGTTTTTT. This translates into CASTLAGGSSGELFF.

In its sample, this clone was seen a few times. The V gene is TRBV2, the J gene TRBJ2-3; 10 nucleotides align to TRBD2. V trimming: 9 bases; J trimming: 2 bases; junction bases outside the gene matches: 2. Germline loops: CDR1 SNHLY, CDR2 FYNNEI. The CDR3 spans 13 residues. CDR3 protein: CASGTSDTDTQYF. The CDR3 nucleotides read TGTGCCAGTGGGACTAGCGACACAGATACGCAGTATTTT.

This chain joins TRBV6-5 and TRBJ1-2, with D tentatively TRBD1 (5 bases). This CDR3 is 14 amino acids long. The germline V gene has CDR1 MNHEY and CDR2 SVGAGI. The V and J ends lost 4 bases and 3 bases respectively, with 12 bases between them. This CDR3 reads CASSSRRGYYGYTF. The CDR3 bases are TGTGCCAGCAGTTCTCGTCGGGGGTACTATGGCTACACCTTC.